This TCR beta chain was profiled in a study of blood T cell repertoires in COVID-19. The overall study: From the United States, Italy and Spain came samples of acute and convalescent COVID-19. T cells, B-cell-depleted T cells, or PBMCs supplied cDNA or gDNA.

Germline values: CDR1 MNHEY, CDR2 SVGAGI. CDR3 length equals 14 residues. V dropped 2 bases and J dropped 4 bases, with 8 bases sitting between them. The table lists this clone with a count of one. Original processing notes: Estimated nucleated cell counts came from reference gene primer amplification. The table came from immunoSEQ multiplex PCR; TCRdb's copy has only in-frame clones and leaves some out. From that table come the V and J calls and clone size; the DNA was used to work out D and trimming. The repertoire has 90,000 to 100,000 clones, about 83% of them found once; the top ten carry 15%. This rearrangement joins TRBV6-5 to TRBJ1-4; D might be TRBD1 (6 bases). Sequenced: peripheral blood. This clonotype originated in a human donor in a cohort sampled during active COVID-19. The chain's CDR3 is CASSYDRSNEKLFF. The DNA of the CDR3 is TGTGCCAGCAGTTACGACAGGAGTAATGAAAAACTGTTTTTT.